The clone carrying this T cell receptor (beta chain) occurred a few times. What it binds is unknown. This CDR3 is built from 16 residues. The J segment lost 2 bases and the V segment lost 3 bases, leaving 6 bases of the junction unmatched. From germline, CDR1 is LGHNA and CDR2 YNFKEQ. RNA transcripts were the template for amplifying TCR beta CDR3 regions. RT-PCR in the first round (using the HTBI primer set) targeted the TCR CDR3. TCRdb used MiXCR to reprocess the multiplex PCR reads, holding one entry per CDR3 protein. The repertoire includes some 460,000 distinct CDR3 sequences, 15% to 18% of them detected once, and 11% to 15% sits in the top ten. The data are from a study of T cells in Graves' hyperthyroidism and ophthalmopathy. Study results and caveats: The majority of expanded thyroid clonotypes above 0.001 also appeared in blood.

The study defined stable Graves' hyperthyroidism as no ophthalmopathy progression within 18 months. Exclusions: uncontrolled infection, other autoimmune disease, pregnancy, lactation. The sequence derives from a woman between 18 and 30 years old with Graves' hyperthyroidism. This rearrangement joins TRBV4-2 to TRBJ2-3; 9 positions match TRBD2. The sequenced sample consisted of blood. The CDR3 loop reads CASSQVSGGATDTQYF. The CDR3 DNA follows: TGTGCCAGCAGCCAGGTTAGCGGGGGAGCCACAGATACGCAGTATTTT.